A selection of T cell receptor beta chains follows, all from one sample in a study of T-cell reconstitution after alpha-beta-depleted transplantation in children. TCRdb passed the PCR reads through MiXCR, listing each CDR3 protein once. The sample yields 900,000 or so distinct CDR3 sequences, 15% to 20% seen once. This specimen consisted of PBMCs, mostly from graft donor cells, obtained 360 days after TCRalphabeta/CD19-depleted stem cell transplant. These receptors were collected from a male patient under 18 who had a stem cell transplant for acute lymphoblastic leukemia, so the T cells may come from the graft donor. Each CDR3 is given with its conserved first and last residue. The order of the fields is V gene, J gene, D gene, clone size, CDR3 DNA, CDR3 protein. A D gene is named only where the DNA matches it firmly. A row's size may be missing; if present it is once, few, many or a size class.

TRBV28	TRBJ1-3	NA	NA	TGTGCCAGCAGCCCCGACAGTGTTGGAAACACCATATATTTT	CASSPDSVGNTIYF
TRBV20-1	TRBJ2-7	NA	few	TGCAGTGCCCCAGGACTTACCCCCTACGAGCAGTACTTC	CSAPGLTPYEQYF
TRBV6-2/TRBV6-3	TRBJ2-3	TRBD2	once	TGTGCCAGCAGCAAAGCGGGGAGAAGCACAGATACGCAGTATTTT	CASSKAGRSTDTQYF
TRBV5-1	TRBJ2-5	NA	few	TGCGCCAGCAGCTTGGACTGGGGAGAAGAGACCCAGTACTTC	CASSLDWGEETQYF
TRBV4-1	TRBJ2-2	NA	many	TGCGCCAGCAGCCAAGTGGGTAGCGGGGAGCTGTTTTTT	CASSQVGSGELFF
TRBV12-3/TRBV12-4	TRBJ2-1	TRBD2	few	TGTGCCAGCAGCCTTAGCGGGAGTATCTACAATGAGCAGTTCTTC	CASSLSGSIYNEQFF
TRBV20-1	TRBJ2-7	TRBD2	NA	TGCAGTGCGTCTACTAGCGGGAGTCCCCTCGAGCAGTACTTC	CSASTSGSPLEQYF
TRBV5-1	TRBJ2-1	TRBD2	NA	TGCGCCAGCAGCTCGGGACTAACATATACTGAGCAGTTCTTC	CASSSGLTYTEQFF
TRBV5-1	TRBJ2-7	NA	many	TGCGCCAGCAGCTTGACTCCATCGTACGAGCAGTACTTC	CASSLTPSYEQYF
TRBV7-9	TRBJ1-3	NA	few	TGTGCCAGCAGCATCGATATCTCTGGAAACACCATATATTTT	CASSIDISGNTIYF
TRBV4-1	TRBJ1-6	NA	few	TGCGCCAGCAGCCAAGGGGTGAATTCACCCCTCCACTTT	CASSQGVNSPLHF
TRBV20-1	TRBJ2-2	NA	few	TGCAGTGCTAGGAAGGGAGACACCGGGGAGCTGTTTTTT	CSARKGDTGELFF
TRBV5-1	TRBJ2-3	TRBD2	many	TGCGCCAGCAGCTCAAAACTAGCGGGAAGCACAGATACGCAGTATTTT	CASSSKLAGSTDTQYF
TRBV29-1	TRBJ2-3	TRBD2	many	TGCAGCGTGGGAGGGCCTTCTTGGGTAGATACGCAGTATTTT	CSVGGPSWVDTQYF
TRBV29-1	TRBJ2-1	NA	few	TGCAGCGTGGACGGAGAATTAAACAATGAGCAGTTCTTC	CSVDGELNNEQFF
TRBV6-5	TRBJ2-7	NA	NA	TGTGCCAGCAGTTCGGACAGTAGGTACGACGAGCAGTACTTC	CASSSDSRYDEQYF
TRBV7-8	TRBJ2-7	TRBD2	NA	TGTGCCAGCAGCCCCCCGGGGGAGGGGTCCTACGAGCAGTACTTC	CASSPPGEGSYEQYF
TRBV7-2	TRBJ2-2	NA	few	TGTGCCAGCAGCTTGGGCGGGACGGTGAACACCGGGGAGCTGTTTTTT	CASSLGGTVNTGELFF
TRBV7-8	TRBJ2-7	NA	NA	TGTGCCAGCAGCCCCGGAGGTCCCCCCACGTACGAGCAGTACTTC	CASSPGGPPTYEQYF
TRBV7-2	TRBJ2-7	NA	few	TGTGCCAGCAGCTTATCCCTGAGCGGGTCTACCTACGAGCAGTACTTC	CASSLSLSGSTYEQYF
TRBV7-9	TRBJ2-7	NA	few	TGTGCCAGCAGCTTATACGGGACAAACTACGAGCAGTACTTC	CASSLYGTNYEQYF
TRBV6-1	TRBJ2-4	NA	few	TGTGCCAGCAGCGCTGACCGTAAAAACATTCAGTACTTC	CASSADRKNIQYF
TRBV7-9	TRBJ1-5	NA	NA	TGTGCCAGCAGCTCCTCACTTCAGCCCCAGCATTTT	CASSSSLQPQHF
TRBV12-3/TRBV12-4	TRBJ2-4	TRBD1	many	TGTGCCAGCAGGACCGGGACAGAGGCCAAAAACATTCAGTACTTC	CASRTGTEAKNIQYF
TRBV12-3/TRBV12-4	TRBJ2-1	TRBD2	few	TGTGCCAGCAGTTTAAGGGGGGTAGCGGGAGAGGCCAATGAGCAGTTCTTC	CASSLRGVAGEANEQFF
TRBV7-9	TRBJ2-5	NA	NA	TGTGCCAGCAGCACACCCCAGACAGGCCCCCGAGGGACCCAGTACTTC	CASSTPQTGPRGTQYF
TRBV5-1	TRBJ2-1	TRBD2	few	TGCGCCAGCAGCCGGGCGGGAGCCTCCTACAATGAGCAGTTCTTC	CASSRAGASYNEQFF
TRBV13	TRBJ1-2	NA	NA	TGTGCCAGCAGCTTTGAGAGGCACTACTATGGCTACACCTTC	CASSFERHYYGYTF
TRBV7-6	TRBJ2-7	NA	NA	TGTGCCAGCAGCTTAGTCAGGGCAACCTACGAGCAGTACTTC	CASSLVRATYEQYF
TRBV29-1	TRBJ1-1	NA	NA	TGCAGCGTTGAAGCACCAGGGCAGAACACTGAAGCTTTCTTT	CSVEAPGQNTEAFF
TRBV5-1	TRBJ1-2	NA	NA	TGCGCCAGCAGCTTGGGGGCGGACAGACCTAACTATGGCTACACCTTC	CASSLGADRPNYGYTF
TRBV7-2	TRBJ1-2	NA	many	TGTGCCAGCAGCCCACGGACGGAAAACTATGGCTACACCTTC	CASSPRTENYGYTF
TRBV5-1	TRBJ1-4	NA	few	TGCGCCAGCAGTTCAGGGGCGACGGTAGAAAAACTGTTTTTT	CASSSGATVEKLFF
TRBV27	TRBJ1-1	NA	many	TGTGCCAGCAGCTTGGTGGGGACGTCGAACACTGAAGCTTTCTTT	CASSLVGTSNTEAFF
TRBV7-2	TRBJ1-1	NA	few	TGTGCCAGCAGCTTCCTAGTGGGGATACTAACTGAAGCTTTCTTT	CASSFLVGILTEAFF
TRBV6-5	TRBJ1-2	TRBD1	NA	TGTGCCAGCAGGTCCGGGACAGGGGGCCTTGGCTACACCTTC	CASRSGTGGLGYTF
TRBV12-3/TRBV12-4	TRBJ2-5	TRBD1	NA	TGTGCCAGCAGCCGACGATCACAGGGGGGTGAGACCCAGTACTTC	CASSRRSQGGETQYF
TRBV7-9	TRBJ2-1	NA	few	TGTGCCAGCAGCTTACGGTCTACCCTAACCTACAATGAGCAGTTCTTC	CASSLRSTLTYNEQFF
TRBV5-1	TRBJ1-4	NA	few	TGCGCCAGCAGCGCGAGGAGTCCTGCTAATGAAAAACTGTTTTTT	CASSARSPANEKLFF
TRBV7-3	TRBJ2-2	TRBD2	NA	TGTGCCAGCAGCCCTTCGGGACTAGGAGGGATTAGGGGGGAGCTGTTTTTT	CASSPSGLGGIRGELFF
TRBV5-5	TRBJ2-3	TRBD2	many	TGTGCCAGCAGCTTGTCCCTAGCGGGAGGGCCGAGTTCGCAGTATTTT	CASSLSLAGGPSSQYF
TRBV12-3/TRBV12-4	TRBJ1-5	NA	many	TGTGCCAGCAGACACGACAGTGGCAATCAGCCCCAGCATTTT	CASRHDSGNQPQHF
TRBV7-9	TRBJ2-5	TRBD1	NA	TGTGCCAGCAGTTCCTCCGTCGGGACAGGGGCAGAGACCCAGTACTTC	CASSSSVGTGAETQYF
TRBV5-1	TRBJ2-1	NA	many	TGCGCCAGCAGCTTGGTTCCCGGACTAAACAATGAGCAGTTCTTC	CASSLVPGLNNEQFF
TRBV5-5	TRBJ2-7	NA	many	TGTGCCAGCAGCTTATGGTCGGACGAGCAGTACTTC	CASSLWSDEQYF
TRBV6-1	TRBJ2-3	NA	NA	TGTGCCAGCAGTCGATCCATAGGGGGAGATACGCAGTATTTT	CASSRSIGGDTQYF
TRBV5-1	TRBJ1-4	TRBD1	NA	TGCGCCAGCAGCTTGGCCGGTCGGGACAGGGGCCCTGAAAAACTGTTTTTT	CASSLAGRDRGPEKLFF
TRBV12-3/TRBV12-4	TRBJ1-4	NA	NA	TGTGCCAGCAGCGAGTTAGCGACTAATGAAAAACTGTTTTTT	CASSELATNEKLFF
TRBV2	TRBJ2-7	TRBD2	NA	TGTGCCAGCAGTGAAGGCCTAGCGGGAGTCCTGGGCCACTTC	CASSEGLAGVLGHF
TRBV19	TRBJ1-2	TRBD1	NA	TGTGCCAGTAGTATCCGGGACAGCTATGGCTACACCTTC	CASSIRDSYGYTF
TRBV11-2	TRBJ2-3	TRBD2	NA	TGTGCCAGCAGCCCAAACCGCGCGACTAGCACAAGAAGAGATACGCAGTATTTT	CASSPNRATSTRRDTQYF
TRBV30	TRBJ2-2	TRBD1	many	TGTGCCTGGAGGACAGGGATTGGGATGGGGCTGTTTTTT	CAWRTGIGMGLFF
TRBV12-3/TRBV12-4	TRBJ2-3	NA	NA	TGTGCCAGCAGTTTATTCTCGGGAGAAGGAGATACGCAGTATTTT	CASSLFSGEGDTQYF
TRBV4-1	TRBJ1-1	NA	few	TGCGCCAGCAGCCACCTAGGCAGGGGGAACACTGAAGCTTTCTTT	CASSHLGRGNTEAFF
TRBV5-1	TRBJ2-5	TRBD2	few	TGCGCCAGCAGCTTGTGGCTAGCGGGAGAAGAGACCCAGTACTTC	CASSLWLAGEETQYF
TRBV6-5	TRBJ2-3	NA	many	TGTGCCAGCAGTTACTCGATCCTTACAGATACGCAGTATTTT	CASSYSILTDTQYF
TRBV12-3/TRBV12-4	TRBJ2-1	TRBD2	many	TGTGCCACCCGGAGGGGGACTAGCATCAATGAGCAGTTCTTC	CATRRGTSINEQFF
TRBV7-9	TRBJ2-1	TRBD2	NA	TGTGCCAGCAGCTTAGACGGGGGGATGGACAATGAGCAGTTCTTC	CASSLDGGMDNEQFF